The T cell receptor beta chain under discussion was sequenced for a study of early T cells in non-severe SARS-CoV-2 infection. TCRdb independently ran MiXCR on the 5' RACE reads; one entry per CDR3 protein. The sample shows approximately 21,000 distinct CDR3 sequences, 4.5% to 5.5% of them seen only once. Ten or more counts support this clonotype. The CDR3 contains 14 residues. Germline assignment: CDR1 KGHSH and CDR2 LQKENI. V dropped 3 bases and J dropped 6 bases, with 13 bases sitting between them. This clonotype originated in an adult who was a healthcare worker with PCR-confirmed SARS-CoV-2 infection or an uninfected control (not recorded which). The specimen was whole blood. This sequence joins TRBV18 and TRBJ2-3; D possibly corresponds to TRBD2 (6 bases). The CDR3 loop reads CASSPRDQLDTQYF. The CDR3 DNA reads TGTGCCAGCTCACCGCGGGACCAATTGGATACGCAGTATTTT.